This T cell receptor (beta chain) was documented in a study of shared clonotypes between healthy human individuals. Looking at the study overall: Each donor's CD8 memory used one plate, CD8 naive two, each CD4 subset three. General study findings and limits: Genetic and exposure-history diversity was limited by the few donors. Shared clonotypes across all four donors exceeded non-shared ones in generation probability.

Regarding this clone: Its specificity is not known.

Germline assignment: CDR1 MNHEY and CDR2 SMNVEV (reference sequence). V lost 1 base and J 0 bases, leaving 11 bases between the germline ends. CDR3 length: 16 residues. The naive CD8 subset, CD45RO-negative cells positively selected for CCR7, excluded terminally differentiated effector memory CD45RA+ cells. When replicate PCRs were run on sorted subsets, they used 200 to 250 ng DNA, about 30,000 T cell genomes. Only in-frame clones appear in the TCRdb table, and some are missing; sequencing was by immunoSEQ multiplex PCR. The table shows about 2,200,000 clones, with approximately 94% occurring only once.

The receptor's source is a man aged 18 to 29 in good health. Some clones in this sample may be carry-over from other donors' samples. The specimen was naive CD8+ T cells from PBMCs. The chain joins TRBV27 to TRBJ2-3; D is possibly TRBD2 (6 bases). CDR3 sequence (DNA): TGTGCCAGCAGTTTATTAGGCGGGGAGAGCACAGATACGCAGTATTTT. This encodes CASSLLGGESTDTQYF.